The 3 T cell receptor beta chains below were found in one sample sequenced in a study of T cell repertoires in cytomegalovirus infection. TCRdb itself ran the reads through MiXCR, one entry per CDR3 protein. This sample carries about 900,000 distinct CDR3 sequences, around 32% of them seen once, and the ten largest clones take roughly 13%. These receptors have no identified antigens. Sequences were derived from cultured CD8+ T cells from PBMCs, sampled from culture after CMV antigen stimulation. These receptors were taken from a human donor in good health (CMV status not recorded). Some clones in this sample may be carry-over from other donors' samples.

This clonotype was detected only a few times. The V call is TRBV12-3 or TRBV12-4, the J call TRBJ2-2; D is unresolved. This CDR3 region has 16 residues. V lost 4 bases, J lost 6 bases, and 18 bases lay in between. The CDR3 here is CASSSTASAESGELFF. Written as DNA, the CDR3 is TGTGCCAGCAGTTCTACAGCCTCGGCTGAGTCCGGGGAGCTGTTTTTT.

The chain combines TRBV27 with TRBJ2-2; D gene unclear. This CDR3 region has 17 residues. Germline-derived CDR1 and CDR2 are MNHEY and SMNVEV (reference sequence). The V and J ends lost 3 bases and 2 bases respectively, with 16 bases between them. CDR3 sequence reads: CASSFWVGLGNTGELFF. Written as DNA, the CDR3 is TGTGCCAGCAGTTTTTGGGTTGGGCTAGGCAACACCGGGGAGCTGTTTTTT.

V is TRBV20-1 and J is TRBJ2-5; D gene unclear. This CDR3 is 14 amino acids long. V gave up 2 bases and J gave up 3 bases, with 13 bases separating them. The germline gives CDR1 DFQATT, CDR2 SNEGSKA (reference sequence). Here the CDR3 DNA reads TGCAGTGCTAGAAGTTGGCAGGAGAAAGAGACCCAGTACTTC. The encoded protein is CSARSWQEKETQYF.